Listed here are 9 T cell receptor beta chains from one sample, sequenced in a study of blood T cell repertoires in COVID-19. Profiled with immunoSEQ multiplex PCR; TCRdb holds only in-frame clones, not every one. This repertoire shows approximately 230,000 clones, roughly 84% found once; its top ten account for 2% to 2.5%. Material for sequencing was peripheral blood. The receptors derive from a middle-aged woman who had recovered from COVID-19.

This clone was found once. The chain recombines TRBV30 with TRBJ1-2, with D maybe TRBD1 (6 bases). The CDR3 consists of 15 residues. V lost 4 bases and J lost 6, with 21 bases in between. Germline V gene lookup returns CDR1 GTSNPN and CDR2 SVGIG (reference sequence). The CDR3 here is CAWNRRLQGEDGYTF. CDR3 sequence (DNA): TGTGCCTGGAATCGACGCCTACAGGGTGAGGATGGCTACACCTTC. Full variable domain (outside the CDR3, taken from reference TRBV30 and TRBJ1-2): SQTIHQWPATLVQPVGSPLSLECTVEGTSNPNLYWYRQAAGRGLQLLFYSVGIGQISSEVPQNLSASRPQDRQFILSSKKLLLSDSGFYLCAWNRRLQGEDGYTFGSGTRLTVV.

The chain is built from TRBV6-2 or TRBV6-3 and TRBJ2-2; D possibly corresponds to TRBD1 (6 bases). The CDR3 has 16 amino acids. The V and J ends lost 7 bases and 1 base respectively, with 16 bases between them. Germline V lookup: CDR1 MNHEY, CDR2 SVGEGT. Here the CDR3 DNA reads TGTGCCAGCATCCCTTTCGGACAGCAGAACACCGGGGAGCTGTTTTTT. Translated, it gives CASIPFGQQNTGELFF.

The J gene is TRBJ2-7, the V gene TRBV5-5; a possible D gene is TRBD1 (5 bases). The length of the CDR3 is 15 residues. Germline lookup yields CDR1 SGHKS and CDR2 YYEKEE (reference sequence). V lost 1 base, J lost 0 bases, and 11 bases lay in between. The CDR3 reads CASSLPPTASYEQYF. Written as DNA, the CDR3 is TGTGCCAGCAGCTTGCCCCCGACAGCCTCCTACGAGCAGTACTTC. The variable domain in full, with the rest retrieved from reference TRBV5-5 and TRBJ2-7, is DAGVTQSPTHLIKTRGQQVTLRCSPISGHKSVSWYQQVLGQGPQFIFQYYEKEERGRGNFPDRFSARQFPNYSSELNVNALLLGDSALYLCASSLPPTASYEQYFGPGTRLTVT.

J is TRBJ1-3 and V is TRBV15, with D perhaps matching TRBD1 (5 bases). Deletions cut 1 base from V and 0 bases from J, with 19 bases between. Germline CDR1 and CDR2: LNHNV and YYDKDF (reference sequence). The CDR3 runs to 19 residues. DNA for the CDR3: TGTGCCACCAGCAGAGGGCCGGGAGGGGCCACTCACTCTGGAAACACCATATATTTT. Translating it yields CATSRGPGGATHSGNTIYF.

This sequence joins TRBV7-6 and TRBJ2-4, with TRBD1 identical over 7 bases. Germline V CDR1 and CDR2: SGHVS, FNYEAQ. After removal of 5 bases from V and 0 bases from J, the junction contained 13 bases not matched to a gene. This CDR3 spans 18 amino acids. This CDR3 is CASSARQGGTLAKNIQYF. CDR3 DNA sequence: TGTGCCAGCAGCGCAAGACAGGGTGGAACTCTAGCCAAAAACATTCAGTACTTC. Full variable domain (remainder filled in from reference TRBV7-6 and TRBJ2-4): GAGVSQSPRYKVTKRGQDVALRCDPISGHVSLYWYRQALGQGPEFLTYFNYEAQQDKSGLPNDRFSAERPEGSISTLTIQRTEQRDSAMYRCASSARQGGTLAKNIQYFGAGTRLSVL.

V gene TRBV2 combines with J gene TRBJ2-3, with 8 bases matching TRBD2. The CDR3 loop spans 15 amino acids. The germline CDR1 and CDR2 sequences are SNHLY and FYNNEI. V dropped 7 bases and J dropped 0; count of bases not matched to a gene: 6. The CDR3: CASKLSGISTDTQYF. The DNA of the CDR3 is TGTGCCAGCAAACTTAGCGGGATCAGCACAGATACGCAGTATTTT.

The J gene is TRBJ1-2, the V gene TRBV28, with D possibly being TRBD1 (5 bases). CDR3 length: 20 residues. V shed 6 bases and J shed 5 bases, with 34 bases lying between them. From germline, CDR1 is MDHEN and CDR2 SYDVKM. CDR3 in amino acids: CASRVYPPKRGALTTYGYTF. CDR3 nucleotides: TGTGCCAGCAGAGTTTATCCCCCCAAAAGGGGCGCTCTAACTACATATGGCTACACCTTC.

This CDR3 reads CASSQGGNTEAFF. The CDR3 region has the DNA TGCGCCAGCAGCCAGGGGGGGAACACTGAAGCTTTCTTT. V gene TRBV5-1 combines with J gene TRBJ1-1; 7 bases match TRBD1. The V gene's germline CDR1 is SGHRS and CDR2 YFSETQ. V gave up 4 bases and J gave up 1 base; unmatched junction bases: 1. The CDR3 contains 13 residues.

This clone was counted many times. V and J are TRBV30 and TRBJ1-6; D is ambiguous. Between the trimmed V and J ends, which lost 3 bases and 0 bases, there was a span of 9 bases. CDR3 length: 15 residues. Germline-derived CDR1 and CDR2 are GTSNPN and SVGIG (reference sequence). The CDR3 is CAWRSRSSYNSPLHF. CDR3 sequence (DNA): TGTGCCTGGAGAAGTAGGAGCTCCTATAATTCACCCCTCCACTTT.